This T cell receptor beta chain was profiled in a study of blood T cell repertoires in COVID-19 (dated by TCRdb to about 2020). Notes on the research overall: Samples covering the acute and convalescent phases of COVID-19 were provided by collaborators in the United States, Italy and Spain. Where available, HLA class I and class II types were taken from metadata supplied by the sample provider and were not determined by assay-based typing. Sample metadata almost always included a de-identified subject ID, COVID-19 status, age in years and sex. The repertoires were released in a freely available public database intended as a resource for research on the immune response to SARS-CoV-2. The material from the prospective study consisted of cDNA or gDNA derived from T cells, B-cell-depleted T cells, or PBMCs. Deeply sampled blood TCRbeta repertoires from subjects exposed to, actively infected with, or recovered from COVID-19 were included in the dataset. Samples were obtained from the ongoing ImmuneRACE study (first 160 participants) and from 1,254 subjects provided by 6 global collaborators.

Whole blood was collected in K2EDTA tubes by collaborating institutions according to the institutions' own protocols. For TCRbeta analysis, collaborators shipped samples in one of three forms: frozen whole blood, isolated PBMCs, or DNA extracted from either of those sample types. About this clone itself: Its antigen has not been determined. Qualities for individual bases were not recorded, and no much larger clone is one base off.

The paper as a whole reports these results and caveats: The quantity of clinical and demographic metadata differed by source and by participant and was supplied without curation.

The germline V gene (reference sequence) specifies WNHNN as CDR1 and SYGVQD as CDR2. The cysteine opens and the phenylalanine closes a CDR3 of 14 amino acids. Only the CDR3 DNA is retained, 42 bases long and in frame from the first base. Trimmed from V: 4 bases; trimmed from J: 13 bases; junction bases lacking a gene match: 10. TCRbeta CDR3 regions were amplified from genomic DNA by means of the immunoSEQ Assay, a bias-controlled multiplex PCR. Concerning the study's data processing: Nucleated cell counts per sample were estimated from amplification of reference gene primers within the assay. To quantify the absolute abundance of each unique TCRbeta CDR3 rearrangement, sequence reads were collapsed and filtered. Productive Simpson clonality was computed per sample as the square root of Simpson's diversity index over productive rearrangements. Here the immuneACCESS table is served through TCRdb, limited to in-frame sequences with V and J called. Missing clones are a known gap in these copies; in checked studies unresolved V genes cover under half, and the rest lacks a known reason. Clone size and V and J calls were adopted from that table, with D and trimming inferred from the DNA. The sample table records fewer than 250,000 clones; roughly 80% of these occur just once. The ten largest make up 9.5% to 15% of the sample.

This chain is built from TRBV10-1 and TRBJ1-6, with 7 middle bases fitting TRBD1. The sequenced material came from peripheral blood. The receptor's source is a woman aged 50 to 65 with acute or convalescent COVID-19. The nucleotide sequence reads as follows: TGCGCCAGCAGTGTTTGTAGCCAGGGGGACCCCCTCCACTTT. Its coded protein is CASSVCSQGDPLHF.